The clone carrying this T cell receptor (beta chain) was found many times. The CDR3 is 14 residues long. Germline values: CDR1 SGHRS, CDR2 YFSETQ. V was clipped by 4 bases and J by 2 bases, with 12 bases between them. This entry is derived from a study of T-cell reconstitution after alpha-beta-depleted transplantation in children. During its preparation, the TCRbeta library received unique molecular identifiers. In TCRdb, the PCR reads were re-called with MiXCR into one record per CDR3 protein. The sample has hundreds of thousands of distinct CDR3 sequences; approximately 20% are singletons. This sequence joins TRBV5-1 and TRBJ1-2, with a tentative D call TRBD1 (6 bases). The specimen was PBMCs from the stem cell graft donor, collected from the stem cell graft. This clonotype originated in a human donor who donated a stem cell graft to a child with acute lymphoblastic leukemia. Written as DNA, the CDR3 is TGCGCCAGCAGCAACGGACAGAAGAACTATGGCTACACCTTC. This translates into CASSNGQKNYGYTF.